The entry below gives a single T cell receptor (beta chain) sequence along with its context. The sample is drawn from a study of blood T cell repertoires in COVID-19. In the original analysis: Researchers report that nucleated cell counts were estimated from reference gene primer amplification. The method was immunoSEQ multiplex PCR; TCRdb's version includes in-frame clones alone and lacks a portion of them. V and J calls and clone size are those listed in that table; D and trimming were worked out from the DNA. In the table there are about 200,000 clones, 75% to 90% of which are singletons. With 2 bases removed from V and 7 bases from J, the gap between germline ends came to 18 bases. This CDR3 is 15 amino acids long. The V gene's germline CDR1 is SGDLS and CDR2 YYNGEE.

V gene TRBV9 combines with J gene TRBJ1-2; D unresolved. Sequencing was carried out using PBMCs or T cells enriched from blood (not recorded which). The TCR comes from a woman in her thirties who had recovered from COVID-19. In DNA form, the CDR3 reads TGTGCCAGCAGCGTTTGGCATACAGCGGGTGGTGGCTACACCTTC. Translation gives CASSVWHTAGGGYTF.